A single sample gave rise to the 30 T cell receptor beta chains below, sequenced in a study of identifying expanded T cells in peripheral blood. Repertoires were generated with immunoSEQ multiplex PCR, while TCRdb's copy carries only in-frame clones and drops some. The table shows under 120,000 clones, with around 88% occurring only once. Material: blood. Receptor source: a person between 18 and 75 years old in good health.

The chain employs TRBV20-1 and TRBJ1-6; D is ambiguous. Looked up from germline, CDR1 is DFQATT and CDR2 is SNEGSKA (reference sequence). V was shortened by 3 bases and J by 10 bases, with 7 bases between the two germline ends. The CDR3 extends over 11 amino acids. CDR3 DNA: TGCAGTGCTAGGCTGCTCTCACCCCTCCACTTT. Translating gives CSARLLSPLHF.

This clone was counted once. The chain uses TRBV4-3 and TRBJ2-3; D might be TRBD2 (5 bases). CDR3 size: 15 residues. Between the trimmed V and J ends, which lost 0 bases and 2 bases, there was a span of 9 bases. The germline V gene encodes CDR1 LGHNA and CDR2 YSLEER. The CDR3 DNA sequence: TGCGCCAGCAGCCAAGATCGGGGAGACACAGATACGCAGTATTTT. Protein product: CASSQDRGDTDTQYF.

This clone was seen a single time. This chain links TRBV18 with TRBJ2-7, with a weak D call TRBD2 (6 bases). V lost 3 bases, J lost 0 bases, and 9 bases lay in between. CDR1 KGHSH and CDR2 LQKENI come from the germline V gene. The length of the CDR3 is 14 residues. The CDR3 bases are TGTGCCAGCTCACCTAACGGGGGCTCCTACGAGCAGTACTTC. This gives the protein CASSPNGGSYEQYF.

The chain is built from TRBV28 and TRBJ1-2, with TRBD1 matching over 7 bases. V was clipped by 0 bases and J by 3 bases; unmatched bases: 4. The CDR3 covers 15 residues. Germline CDR1 reads MDHEN; CDR2 reads SYDVKM. This chain's CDR3 is CASSLWDRSHYGYTF. In DNA form, the CDR3 reads TGTGCCAGCAGTTTATGGGACAGGTCTCACTATGGCTACACCTTC.

This sequence joins TRBV6-5 and TRBJ2-1; no reliable D call. This CDR3 is built from 12 residues. In germline, CDR1 is MNHEY, CDR2 SVGAGI. V shed 6 bases and J shed 4 bases, with 7 bases lying between them. The CDR3 region is CASRDQYNEQFF. The CDR3 DNA sequence: TGTGCCAGCAGGGACCAATACAATGAGCAGTTCTTC.

CDR3 residues: CASSRDNYGYTF. CDR3 sequence (DNA): TGCGCCAGCTCCAGGGACAACTATGGCTACACCTTC. J is TRBJ1-2 and V is TRBV5-1; tentative D call: TRBD1 (5 bases). This CDR3 comprises 12 residues. V was trimmed by 7 bases and J by 2 bases, leaving 9 bases between them. The V gene's germline CDR1 is SGHRS and CDR2 YFSETQ.

V and J are TRBV11-1 and TRBJ1-6, with D possibly matching TRBD1 (5 bases). The CDR3 runs 15 residues. Trimming shortened V by 3 bases and J by 7 bases, and 13 bases separated the two germline ends. The germline gives CDR1 SGHAT, CDR2 FQDESV (reference sequence). Here the CDR3 DNA reads TGTGCCAGCAGCTTCGCCGGGACGGAGAATTCACCCCTCCACTTT. This codes for CASSFAGTENSPLHF.

This chain connects TRBV11-2 to TRBJ2-6; D ambiguous. The CDR3 is made up of 16 amino acids. Germline V lookup: CDR1 SGHAT, CDR2 FQNNGV. V dropped 1 base and J dropped 2 bases, with 9 bases sitting between them. The CDR3 protein is CASSLVPAPGANVLTF. In nucleotides, the CDR3 is TGTGCCAGCAGCTTAGTACCAGCCCCTGGGGCCAACGTCCTGACTTTC. Full variable domain (missing parts from reference TRBV11-2 and TRBJ2-6): EAGVAQSPRYKIIEKRQSVAFWCNPISGHATLYWYQQILGQGPKLLIQFQNNGVVDDSQLPKDRFSAERLKGVDSTLKIQPAKLEDSAVYLCASSLVPAPGANVLTFGAGSRLTVL.

V usage is TRBV18 and J usage is TRBJ1-3, with 8 bases identical to TRBD1. The J segment lost 2 bases and the V segment lost 0 bases, leaving 3 bases of the junction unmatched. The CDR3 is 16 amino acids. Germline V lookup: CDR1 KGHSH, CDR2 LQKENI. CDR3 DNA sequence: TGTGCCAGCTCACCACCGAACAGGGGGACTGGAAACACCATATATTTT. Its translation is CASSPPNRGTGNTIYF.

The J gene is TRBJ1-2, the V gene TRBV27; D perhaps matches TRBD1 (6 bases). The CDR3 loop spans 16 amino acids. The germline V gene encodes CDR1 MNHEY and CDR2 SMNVEV (reference sequence). Trimming took off 7 bases at V and 4 bases at J, with 22 bases between the two ends. CDR3 bases: TGTGCCAGCACTCATAAACAGGGCTTGATGCTCTATGGCTACACCTTC. The encoded protein is CASTHKQGLMLYGYTF.

This chain connects TRBV7-2 to TRBJ2-7, with D possibly TRBD1 on 6 matching bases. Germline values: CDR1 SGHTA, CDR2 FQGNSA. The CDR3 loop spans 14 amino acids. V lost 5 bases, J lost 3 bases, and 14 bases lay in between. The CDR3 loop reads CASSAFTGLYEQYF. CDR3 DNA: TGTGCCAGCAGCGCATTCACAGGGCTCTACGAGCAGTACTTC.

The table lists this clone with a count of one. V gene TRBV28 combines with J gene TRBJ1-3, with D possibly TRBD1 on 5 matching bases. Germline lookup yields CDR1 MDHEN and CDR2 SYDVKM. The CDR3 length is 17 residues. V was shortened by 5 bases and J by 0 bases, with 17 bases between the two germline ends. CDR3 amino acids: CASSLPPDGHSGNTIYF. CDR3 bases: TGTGCCAGCAGTCTCCCACCGGACGGACACTCTGGAAACACCATATATTTT.

The chain couples TRBV7-2 to TRBJ1-6, with no clear D. The CDR3 extends over 15 amino acids. Trimming removed 0 bases from V and 8 bases from J, with 11 bases in between. The V gene's germline CDR1 is SGHTA and CDR2 FQGNSA. CDR3 bases: TGTGCCAGCAGCTTAGCCTCGATCGGTTATTCACCCCTCCACTTT. Translated: CASSLASIGYSPLHF.

The J gene is TRBJ2-2, the V gene TRBV2; 9 nucleotides align to TRBD1. The CDR3 has 16 amino acids. Germline CDR1 SNHLY, CDR2 FYNNEI. The V gene end was trimmed by 6 bases and the J gene end by 1 base; junction bases not matched to a gene: 6. The CDR3, as DNA: TGTGCCAGCAGGGACAGGGGAACGGTGAACACCGGGGAGCTGTTTTTT. Its protein product is CASRDRGTVNTGELFF.

The genes are TRBV19 and TRBJ1-1; D gene uncertain. V was shortened by 3 bases and J by 1 base, with 6 bases between the two germline ends. Per the germline V gene, CDR1 is LNHDA and CDR2 is SQIVND (reference sequence). This CDR3 is built from 13 residues. DNA of the CDR3: TGTGCCAGTAGTATCTCCGGGAACACTGAAGCTTTCTTT. Its translation: CASSISGNTEAFF.

In this sample, this clone turned up a few times. The V and J genes are TRBV18 and TRBJ2-7; D perhaps matches TRBD2 (5 bases). Germline CDR1 is KGHSH and CDR2 is LQKENI. V shed 3 bases and J shed 2 bases, with 8 bases lying between them. CDR3 length: 13 amino acids. CDR3 protein: CASSPAGTYEQYF. As DNA, the CDR3 is TGTGCCAGCTCACCTGCCGGGACCTACGAGCAGTACTTC. Full variable domain (remainder filled in from reference TRBV18 and TRBJ2-7): NAGVMQNPRHLVRRRGQEARLRCSPMKGHSHVYWYRQLPEEGLKFMVYLQKENIIDESGMPKERFSAEFPKEGPSILRIQQVVRGDSAAYFCASSPAGTYEQYFGPGTRLTVT.

Notes on this clone: A junction boundary mismatches the germline segment, possibly from a read error. V and J are TRBV7-8 and TRBJ1-4; D is possibly TRBD1 (6 bases). CDR1 is SGHVS, CDR2 FQNEAQ, per germline. The CDR3 runs to 13 residues. The chain's CDR3 is CVTGNAGGEKLFF. CDR3 bases: TGCGTCACAGGGAACGCAGGTGGTGAAAAACTGTTTTTT.

The chain joins TRBV9 to TRBJ2-5; perhaps D is TRBD1 or TRBD2 (5 bases each). The V end was cut by 2 bases, the J end by 4 bases, with 21 bases between. This CDR3 has 17 residues. Germline V lookup: CDR1 SGDLS, CDR2 YYNGEE. DNA for the CDR3: TGTGCCAGCAGCGTCAAGGGACGCGCTGGGGTAGGAGAGACCCAGTACTTC. It codes for CASSVKGRAGVGETQYF.

This chain joins TRBV11-2 and TRBJ1-4; D is possibly TRBD1 (6 bases). This CDR3 is 15 amino acids long. V was clipped by 5 bases and J by 8 bases, with 18 bases between them. The germline V gene encodes CDR1 SGHAT and CDR2 FQNNGV. In nucleotides, the CDR3 is TGTGCCAGCAGCCCGAACAGGGAGGTCGTAGAAAAACTGTTTTTT. Its protein product is CASSPNREVVEKLFF.

V is TRBV7-2 and J is TRBJ2-5, with 7 bases identical to TRBD2. The CDR3 covers 14 residues. The V and J ends lost 2 bases and 5 bases, in that order; junction bases with no gene match: 5. Per germline, CDR1 SGHTA and CDR2 FQGNSA. DNA of the CDR3: TGTGCCAGCAGCTTAAATGGGCGGGGGGAGACCCAGTACTTC. Translated: CASSLNGRGETQYF. The variable domain in full, with the rest retrieved from reference TRBV7-2 and TRBJ2-5, is GAGVSQSPSNKVTEKGKDVELRCDPISGHTALYWYRQSLGQGLEFLIYFQGNSAPDKSGLPSDRFSAERTGGSVSTLTIQRTQQEDSAVYLCASSLNGRGETQYFGPGTRLLVL.

V and J are TRBV30 and TRBJ2-5, with 7 nucleotides matching TRBD1. The junction had 9 bases not matched to a gene; V was cut back by 3 bases and J by 5 bases. The germline V gene encodes CDR1 GTSNPN and CDR2 SVGIG (reference sequence). CDR3 size: 14 residues. Here the CDR3 reads CAWSPLGGGETQYF. In DNA form, the CDR3 reads TGTGCCTGGAGCCCGTTAGGGGGCGGGGAGACCCAGTACTTC.

The chain joins TRBV13 to TRBJ1-1; D perhaps matches TRBD1 (5 bases). This CDR3 has 14 residues. The V and J ends lost 6 bases and 0 bases respectively, with 11 bases between them. Germline CDR1 is PRHDT and CDR2 is FYEKMQ (reference sequence). The CDR3: CASREGLMNTEAFF. The CDR3 DNA is TGTGCCAGCAGGGAGGGACTGATGAACACTGAAGCTTTCTTT.

The V call is TRBV10-2, the J call TRBJ1-3; 8 positions match TRBD1. J was trimmed by 0 bases and V by 8 bases; bases with no gene match: 3. The germline gives CDR1 WSHSY, CDR2 SAAADI. CDR3 length: 14 amino acids. Here the CDR3 reads CASGQGGSGNTIYF. Written as DNA, the CDR3 is TGCGCCAGCGGACAGGGAGGCTCTGGAAACACCATATATTTT.

The V call is TRBV6-6, the J call TRBJ2-4; D is undetermined. CDR1 is MNHNY, CDR2 SVGAGI, per germline (reference sequence). The ends were cut back, 0 bases at V and 0 bases at J, with 6 bases in the middle. There are 15 residues in the CDR3. CDR3 loop: CASSYSSLAKNIQYF. CDR3 in DNA: TGTGCCAGCAGTTACTCGAGTCTAGCCAAAAACATTCAGTACTTC.

The chain is built from TRBV6-5 and TRBJ2-7; TRBD1 agrees at 7 bases. V gave up 4 bases and J gave up 4 bases; unmatched junction bases: 7. Looked up from germline, CDR1 is MNHEY and CDR2 is SVGAGI. The CDR3 loop spans 14 amino acids. The CDR3 DNA is TGTGCCAGCAGTTCGACAGGGATTGGTTACGAGCAGTACTTC. Amino acid sequence: CASSSTGIGYEQYF.

The chain recombines TRBV5-4 with TRBJ1-2; D gene uncertain. CDR1 and CDR2 from the germline V gene are SGHNT and YYREEE (reference sequence). V lost 4 bases and J 7 bases, leaving 14 bases between the germline ends. This CDR3 contains 13 residues. This CDR3 reads CASSQTGVFGYTF. In DNA, the CDR3 is TGTGCCAGCAGCCAGACTGGGGTCTTTGGCTACACCTTC.

The chain has TRBV9 and TRBJ1-1, with no clear D. Germline V gives CDR1 SGDLS, CDR2 YYNGEE. V lost 0 bases and J lost 1, with 10 bases in between. The CDR3 runs to 15 residues. This chain's CDR3 is CASSVVLGPNTEAFF. DNA of the CDR3: TGTGCCAGCAGCGTAGTTTTGGGTCCGAACACTGAAGCTTTCTTT.

This clone appeared a single time. The chain has TRBV11-2 and TRBJ2-1; the D gene is possibly TRBD1 (6 bases). CDR1 and CDR2 (germline): SGHAT, FQNNGV. V shed 2 bases and J shed 9 bases, with 8 bases lying between them. The CDR3 is 12 amino acids. CDR3 protein: CASSLSTGEQFF. The DNA of the CDR3 is TGTGCCAGCAGCTTATCGACAGGTGAGCAGTTCTTC.

The chain carries TRBV6-5 and TRBJ1-5; 7 bases agree with TRBD1. With 5 bases clipped from V and 3 bases from J, the junction kept 7 bases outside the gene matches. This CDR3 has 15 residues. CDR1 and CDR2 from the germline V gene are MNHEY and SVGAGI. Here the CDR3 reads CASSRQGDANQPQHF. In DNA form, the CDR3 reads TGTGCCAGCAGTCGACAGGGAGACGCCAATCAGCCCCAGCATTTT.

The chain uses TRBV2 and TRBJ2-1; TRBD2 might be the D (6 bases). V lost 5 bases to trimming and J lost 5 bases, with 13 bases between them. This CDR3 has 14 residues. Germline-derived CDR1 and CDR2 are SNHLY and FYNNEI. The CDR3 DNA reads as TGTGCCAGCAGTAGTAGCGGAACTCACAATGAGCAGTTCTTC. Translating it yields CASSSSGTHNEQFF. Complete variable domain (other parts from reference TRBV2 and TRBJ2-1): EPEVTQTPSHQVTQMGQEVILRCVPISNHLYFYWYRQILGQKVEFLVSFYNNEISEKSEIFDDQFSVERPDGSNFTLKIRSTKLEDSAMYFCASSSSGTHNEQFFGPGTRLTVL.